This note documents a single TCR beta chain sequence. Its antigen is unknown. CDR3 and TCR beta VDJ profiling relied on genomic DNA as the template. TCRdb used MiXCR to reprocess the reads, holding one entry per CDR3 protein. The data contain around 180,000 distinct CDR3 sequences, approximately 48% of them singletons. Patients chosen for sequencing had CD8+CD57+ cells that had expanded, as shown by flow cytometry. The data belong to a study of CD8+CD57+ T cells in acquired aplastic anemia. Overall study: Recorded DNA amounts for sorted CD4+ and CD8+ cells had an average of approximately 3 ug.

Study findings and constraints: Between patients and controls, CD8+ Simpson's diversity did not vary significantly. Patients and controls had in common twenty-nine CD8+ CDR3 sequences.

The germline V gene has CDR1 SQVTM and CDR2 ANQGSEA. CDR3 size: 12 residues. With 8 bases clipped from V and 6 bases from J, the junction kept 5 bases outside the gene matches. Input material: sorted CD4+, CD8+, or CD8+CD57+ T cells (not recorded which) from PBMCs. This sequence originates from a human donor with aplastic anemia. This chain connects TRBV29-1 to TRBJ2-7; TRBD1 matches at 12 bases. In DNA, the CDR3 is TGCAGCTTAAGGGGACAGGGGGCCGAGCAGTACTTC. It codes for CSLRGQGAEQYF.